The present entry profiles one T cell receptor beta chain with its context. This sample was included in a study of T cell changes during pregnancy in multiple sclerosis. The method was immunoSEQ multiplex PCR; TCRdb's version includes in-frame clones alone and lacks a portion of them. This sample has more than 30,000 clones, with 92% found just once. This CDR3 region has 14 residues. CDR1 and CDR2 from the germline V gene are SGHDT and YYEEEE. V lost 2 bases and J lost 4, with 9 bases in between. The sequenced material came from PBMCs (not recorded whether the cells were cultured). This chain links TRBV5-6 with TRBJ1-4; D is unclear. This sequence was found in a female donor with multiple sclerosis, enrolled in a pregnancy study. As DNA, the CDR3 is TGTGCCAGCAGCTTAGGACGGATTAATGAAAAACTGTTTTTT. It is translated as CASSLGRINEKLFF.